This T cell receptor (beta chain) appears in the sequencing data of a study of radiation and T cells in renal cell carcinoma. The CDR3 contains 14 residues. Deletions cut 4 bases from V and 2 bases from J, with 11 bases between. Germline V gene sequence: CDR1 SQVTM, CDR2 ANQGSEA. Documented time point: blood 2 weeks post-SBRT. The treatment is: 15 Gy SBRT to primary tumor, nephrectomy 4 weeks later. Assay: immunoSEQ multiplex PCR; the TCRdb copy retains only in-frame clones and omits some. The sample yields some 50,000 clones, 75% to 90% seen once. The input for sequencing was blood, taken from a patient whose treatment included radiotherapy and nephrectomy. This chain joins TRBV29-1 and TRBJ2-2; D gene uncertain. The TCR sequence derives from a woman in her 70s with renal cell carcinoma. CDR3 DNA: TGCAGCGTTGGTTACGGTAGAAACACCGGGGAGCTGTTTTTT. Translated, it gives CSVGYGRNTGELFF.